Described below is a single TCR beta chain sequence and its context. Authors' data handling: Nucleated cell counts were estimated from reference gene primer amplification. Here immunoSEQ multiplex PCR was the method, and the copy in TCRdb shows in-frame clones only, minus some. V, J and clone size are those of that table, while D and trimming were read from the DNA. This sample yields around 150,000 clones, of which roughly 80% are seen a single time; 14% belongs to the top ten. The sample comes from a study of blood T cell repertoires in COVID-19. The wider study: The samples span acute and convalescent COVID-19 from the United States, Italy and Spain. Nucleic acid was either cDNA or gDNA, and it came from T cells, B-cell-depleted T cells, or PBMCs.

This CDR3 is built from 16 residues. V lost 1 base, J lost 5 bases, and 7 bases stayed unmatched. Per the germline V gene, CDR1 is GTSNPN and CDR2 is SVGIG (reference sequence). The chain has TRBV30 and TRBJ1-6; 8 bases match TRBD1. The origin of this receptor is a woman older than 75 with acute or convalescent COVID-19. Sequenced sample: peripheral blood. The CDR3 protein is CAWSERTGRNNSPLHF. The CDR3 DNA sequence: TGTGCCTGGAGTGAGCGGACAGGGCGAAATAATTCACCCCTCCACTTT.